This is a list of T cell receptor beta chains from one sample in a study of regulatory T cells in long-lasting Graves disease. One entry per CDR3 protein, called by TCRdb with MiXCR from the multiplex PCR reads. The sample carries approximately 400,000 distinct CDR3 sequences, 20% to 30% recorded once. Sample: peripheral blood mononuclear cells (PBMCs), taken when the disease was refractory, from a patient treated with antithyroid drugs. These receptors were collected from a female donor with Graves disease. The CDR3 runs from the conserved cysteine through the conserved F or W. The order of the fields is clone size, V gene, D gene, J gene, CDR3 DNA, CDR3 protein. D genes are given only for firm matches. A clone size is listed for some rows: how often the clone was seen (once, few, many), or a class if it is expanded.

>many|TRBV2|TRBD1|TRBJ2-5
TGTGCCAGCAGTGAAGGACAGGGGGCGAGAGAGACCCAGTACTTC
CASSEGQGARETQYF
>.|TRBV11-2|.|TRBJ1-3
TGTGCCAGTAGCCTAGTAACAGGCTGGCCTGGAAACACCATATATTTT
CASSLVTGWPGNTIYF
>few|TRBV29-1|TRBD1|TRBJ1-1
TGCAGCGCGACAGGGGGCATCGCCACTGAAGCTTTCTTT
CSATGGIATEAFF
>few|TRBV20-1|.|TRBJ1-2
TGCAGTGCTAGAGATCTGGTACAATTTATGCCCGGCTACACCTTC
CSARDLVQFMPGYTF
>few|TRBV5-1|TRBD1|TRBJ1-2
TGCGCCAGCAATCGCGGGACAGCCAATAATGGCTACACCTTC
CASNRGTANNGYTF
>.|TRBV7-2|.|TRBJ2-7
TGTGCCAGCAGCCCCCCGGGTCTCTTCTACGAGCAGTACTTC
CASSPPGLFYEQYF
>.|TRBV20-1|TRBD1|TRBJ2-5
TGCAGTGCCAAACCAGGGGGCTGGGAGACCCAGTACTTC
CSAKPGGWETQYF
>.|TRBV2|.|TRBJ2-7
TGTGCCAGCAGTTCTACCCCCCGGACAGCTAGCTCCTACGAGCAGTACTTC
CASSSTPRTASSYEQYF
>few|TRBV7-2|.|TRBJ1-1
TGTGCCAGCAGCTTAGGCAGGGTTGCCACTGAAGCTTTCTTT
CASSLGRVATEAFF
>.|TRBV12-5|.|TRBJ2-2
TGTGCTAGTGGTTTGGTAATGGGGGCGACGGTCGGGGAGCTGTTTTTT
CASGLVMGATVGELFF
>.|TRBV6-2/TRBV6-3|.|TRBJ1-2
TGTGCCAGCAGTACCCGGGGTCATGGCTACACCTTC
CASSTRGHGYTF
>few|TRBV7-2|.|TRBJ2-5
TGTGCCAGCAGCTTAGCTCCAGCGTCGGAGACCCAGTACTTC
CASSLAPASETQYF
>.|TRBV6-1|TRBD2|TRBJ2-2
TGTGCCAGCAGTCGTAGCGGGGGAGAATCGAACACCGGGGAGCTGTTTTTT
CASSRSGGESNTGELFF
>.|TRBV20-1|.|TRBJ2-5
TGCGGTGCTAGTTGGGGAGAGACCCAGTACTTC
CGASWGETQYF
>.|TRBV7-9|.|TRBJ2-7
TGTGCCAGCAGCTTAGGGAGGGGAGGTTCCCCACGATCCTACGAGCAGTACTTC
CASSLGRGGSPRSYEQYF
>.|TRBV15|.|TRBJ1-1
TGTGCCACCAGCAGAGACCAGGGGAACACTGAAGCTTTCTTT
CATSRDQGNTEAFF
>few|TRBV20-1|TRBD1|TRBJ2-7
TGCAGTGCTAGAACCGGGACAGGGACATCCTACGAGCAGTACTTC
CSARTGTGTSYEQYF
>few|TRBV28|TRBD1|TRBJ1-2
TGTGCCAGCAGTCCGAGGACAGGGGCCGGCTACACCTTC
CASSPRTGAGYTF
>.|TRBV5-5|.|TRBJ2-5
TGTGCCAGCAGCTTCGGGTGGTACCAAGAGACCCAGTACTTC
CASSFGWYQETQYF
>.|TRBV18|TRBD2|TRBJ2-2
TGTGCCAGCTCACTCGCGACTAGCGGGAGTACGAACACCGGGGAGCTGTTTTTT
CASSLATSGSTNTGELFF
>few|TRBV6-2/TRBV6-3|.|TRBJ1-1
TGTGCCAGCAGTGACAGGCTCTACACTGAAGCTTTCTTT
CASSDRLYTEAFF
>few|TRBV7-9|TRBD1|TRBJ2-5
TGTGCCAGCAGCACTTGGACAGGACAAGAGACCCAGTACTTC
CASSTWTGQETQYF
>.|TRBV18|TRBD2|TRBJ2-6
TGTGCCAGCTCGCGGACTAGCACTGGGGCCAACGTCCTGACTTTC
CASSRTSTGANVLTF
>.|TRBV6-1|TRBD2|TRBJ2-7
TGTGCCAGCAGTGAAGCGCTGTCTAGCGGTACCTACGAGCAGTACTTC
CASSEALSSGTYEQYF
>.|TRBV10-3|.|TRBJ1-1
TGTGCCATCAGTGATGGTCAGATGATGAACACTGAAGCTTTCTTT
CAISDGQMMNTEAFF
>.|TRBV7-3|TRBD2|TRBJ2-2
TGTGCCAGCAGCCCTCATAGCGGGAGGATTGGTACCGGGGAGCTGTTTTTT
CASSPHSGRIGTGELFF
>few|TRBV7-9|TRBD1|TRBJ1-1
TGTGCCAGCAGCCAAACCCCGGGACAGGGATCGAACACTGAAGCTTTCTTT
CASSQTPGQGSNTEAFF
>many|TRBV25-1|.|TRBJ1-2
TGTGCCACCATGGTTGATACGGCGGCCTATGGCTACACCTTC
CATMVDTAAYGYTF
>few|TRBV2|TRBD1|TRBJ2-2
TGTGCCAGCAGCCGGACAGGGGGCGAATCCGGGGAGCTGTTTTTT
CASSRTGGESGELFF
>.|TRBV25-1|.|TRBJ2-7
TGTGCCAGCAGCGCCCCTGGGGAGAGCCAGGCACACGAGCAGTACTTC
CASSAPGESQAHEQYF
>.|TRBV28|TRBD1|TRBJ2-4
TGTGCCAGCAGTTCTACAGGGGTAGTCAAAAACATTCAGTACTTC
CASSSTGVVKNIQYF
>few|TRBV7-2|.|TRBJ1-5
TGTGCCAGCAGCTTAGAAGCTTGGCAGCCCCAGCATTTT
CASSLEAWQPQHF
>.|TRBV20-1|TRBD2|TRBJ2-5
TGCAGTGCTCTAGCGGGAGGTTCTGAGACCCAGTACTTC
CSALAGGSETQYF
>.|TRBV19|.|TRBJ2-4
TGTGCCAGTAGTACCTTAACAGGGATGCTAGTCAACATTCAGTACTTC
CASSTLTGMLVNIQYF
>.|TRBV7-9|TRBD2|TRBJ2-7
TGTGCCAGCAGCCATCTCACTAGCGGGAGTTTCGAGCAGTACTTC
CASSHLTSGSFEQYF
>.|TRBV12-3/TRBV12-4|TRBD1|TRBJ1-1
TGTGCCAGCAGTTTAGGTAGGACAGGGGGGAAGGAAGAAGCTTTCTTT
CASSLGRTGGKEEAFF
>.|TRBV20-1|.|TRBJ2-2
TGCAGTGCTTCGGGGTCTCTCTCGAACACCGGGGAGCTGTTTTTT
CSASGSLSNTGELFF
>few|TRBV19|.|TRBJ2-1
TGTGCCAGTAGTTCGGGACTGGACAATGAGCAGTTCTTC
CASSSGLDNEQFF
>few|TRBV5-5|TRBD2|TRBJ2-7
TGTGCCAGCAGCTTAACTAGCGGTCATACCTACGAGCAGTACTTC
CASSLTSGHTYEQYF